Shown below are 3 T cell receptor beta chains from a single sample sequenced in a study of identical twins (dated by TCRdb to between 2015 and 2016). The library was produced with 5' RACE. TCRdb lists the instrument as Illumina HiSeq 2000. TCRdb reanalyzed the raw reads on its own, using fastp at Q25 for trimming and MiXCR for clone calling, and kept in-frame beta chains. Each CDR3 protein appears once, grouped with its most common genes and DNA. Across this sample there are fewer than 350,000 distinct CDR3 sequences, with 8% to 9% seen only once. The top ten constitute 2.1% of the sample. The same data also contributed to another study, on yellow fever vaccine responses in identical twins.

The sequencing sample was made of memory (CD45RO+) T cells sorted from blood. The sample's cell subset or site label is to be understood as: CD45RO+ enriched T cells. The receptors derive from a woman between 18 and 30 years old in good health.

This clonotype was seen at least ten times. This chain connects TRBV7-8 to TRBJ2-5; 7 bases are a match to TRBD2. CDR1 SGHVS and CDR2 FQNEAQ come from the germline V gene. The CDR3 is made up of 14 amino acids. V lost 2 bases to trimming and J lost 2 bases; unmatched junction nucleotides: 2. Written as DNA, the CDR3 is TGTGCCAGCAGCTTATGGGGGGGGCAAGAGACCCAGTACTTC. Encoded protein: CASSLWGGQETQYF.

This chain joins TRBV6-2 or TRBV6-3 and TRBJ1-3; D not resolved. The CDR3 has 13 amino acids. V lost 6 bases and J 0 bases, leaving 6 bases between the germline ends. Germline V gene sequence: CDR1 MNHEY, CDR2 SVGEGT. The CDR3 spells CASSRSSGNTIYF. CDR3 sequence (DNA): TGTGCCAGCAGCCGAAGCTCTGGAAACACCATATATTTT.

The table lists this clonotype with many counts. The DNA of the CDR3 is TGTGCCAGCAGCTTGGAGGGGATCCGTCCTACAGATACGCAGTATTTT. Amino acids: CASSLEGIRPTDTQYF. V usage is TRBV5-5 and J usage is TRBJ2-3; possibly TRBD1 for D (5 bases). This CDR3 is 16 amino acids long. Germline V gives CDR1 SGHKS, CDR2 YYEKEE (reference sequence). V lost 0 bases and J lost 3, with 14 bases in between.